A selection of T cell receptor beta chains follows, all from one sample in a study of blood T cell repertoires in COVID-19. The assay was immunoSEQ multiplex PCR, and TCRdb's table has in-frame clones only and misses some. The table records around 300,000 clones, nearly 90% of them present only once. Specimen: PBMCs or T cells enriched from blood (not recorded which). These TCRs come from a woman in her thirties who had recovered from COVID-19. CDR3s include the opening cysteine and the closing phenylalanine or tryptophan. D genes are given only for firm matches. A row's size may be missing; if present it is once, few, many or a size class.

DNA: TGTGCCAGCAGCATAAGATGGACTAGCGGGAAAGTCACAGATACGCAGTATTTT; CDR3: CASSIRWTSGKVTDTQYF; V: TRBV7-2; size: -; D: TRBD2; J: TRBJ2-3
DNA: TGTGCCAGCAGTTCGGGAGGAGGTTATGGCTACACCTTC; CDR3: CASSSGGGYGYTF; V: TRBV6-2/TRBV6-3; size: -; D: -; J: TRBJ1-2
DNA: TGTGCCAGCAGCTTGGAGGGCCTCCACGAGCAGTACTTC; CDR3: CASSLEGLHEQYF; V: TRBV7-9; size: few; D: -; J: TRBJ2-7
DNA: TGCGCCAGCAGCTATAGGACTAGCGGGCTCAATGAGCAGTTCTTC; CDR3: CASSYRTSGLNEQFF; V: TRBV5-1; size: -; D: TRBD2; J: TRBJ2-1
DNA: TGTGCCTGGATTAATAAACAGGGAACCGGGGAGCTGTTTTTT; CDR3: CAWINKQGTGELFF; V: TRBV30; size: -; D: -; J: TRBJ2-2
DNA: TGTGCCAGCAGCTTCAGTGGCGAGGCGGGCACAGATACGCAGTATTTT; CDR3: CASSFSGEAGTDTQYF; V: TRBV11-3; size: -; D: -; J: TRBJ2-3
DNA: TGCGCCAGCAGCTTCCTAGCGGAAAGCTCCTACGAGCAGTACTTC; CDR3: CASSFLAESSYEQYF; V: TRBV5-1; size: -; D: TRBD2; J: TRBJ2-7
DNA: TGTGCCAGCAGCAGGGGGCTGGTAGGAATAGAAGCTTTCTTT; CDR3: CASSRGLVGIEAFF; V: TRBV2; size: -; D: TRBD1; J: TRBJ1-1
DNA: TGTGCCAGCAGAAGGGACAGGGGGCACGAGCAGTACTTC; CDR3: CASRRDRGHEQYF; V: TRBV6-5; size: few; D: TRBD1; J: TRBJ2-7
DNA: TGTGCCAGCAGTTACCGTGACAGGGGACCCTACGAGCAGTACTTC; CDR3: CASSYRDRGPYEQYF; V: TRBV6-5; size: -; D: TRBD1; J: TRBJ2-7
DNA: TGTGCCAGTAGTATTATGTTAGGGACAGGAACCGGGGAGCTGTTTTTT; CDR3: CASSIMLGTGTGELFF; V: TRBV19; size: -; D: TRBD1; J: TRBJ2-2
DNA: TGCGCCAGCAGCCCCGGGACTAGCGGCTACAATGAGCAGTTCTTC; CDR3: CASSPGTSGYNEQFF; V: TRBV5-1; size: -; D: TRBD2; J: TRBJ2-1
DNA: TGTGCCAGCAGTTTTTTGGACAGGGACGAGCAGTACTTC; CDR3: CASSFLDRDEQYF; V: TRBV27; size: once; D: TRBD1; J: TRBJ2-7
DNA: TGTGCCAGCAGAAAGCAACAGGTTGAAGCTTTCTTT; CDR3: CASRKQQVEAFF; V: TRBV12-3/TRBV12-4; size: -; D: -; J: TRBJ1-1
DNA: TGTGCCAGCAGCTTAAAGCAGGAAAACACTGAAGCTTTCTTT; CDR3: CASSLKQENTEAFF; V: TRBV7-9; size: -; D: -; J: TRBJ1-1
DNA: TGTGCCAGCAGCCAAGATGCCGCCCAGCGCCTCTACGAGCAGTACTTC; CDR3: CASSQDAAQRLYEQYF; V: TRBV3-1/TRBV3-2; size: -; D: -; J: TRBJ2-7
DNA: TGCGCCAGCAGCCAACTACTAGCGGGAGTATACTACGAGCAGTACTTC; CDR3: CASSQLLAGVYYEQYF; V: TRBV4-1; size: -; D: TRBD2; J: TRBJ2-7
DNA: TGTGCCATCAGGAATAGCGGGAGGAACACCGGGGAGCTGTTTTTT; CDR3: CAIRNSGRNTGELFF; V: TRBV10-3; size: -; D: TRBD2; J: TRBJ2-2
DNA: TGTGCCAGCAGCGGGACAGCCATCACTGAAGCTTTCTTT; CDR3: CASSGTAITEAFF; V: TRBV6-5; size: -; D: TRBD1; J: TRBJ1-1
DNA: TGTGCCAGCAGTTATGGGCTTGCCTATGGCTACACCTTC; CDR3: CASSYGLAYGYTF; V: TRBV6-5; size: -; D: -; J: TRBJ1-2
DNA: TGTGCCAGTACCCCCCGGGGCAGGGACTACTCTTTCCAGCCCCAGCATTTT; CDR3: CASTPRGRDYSFQPQHF; V: TRBV19; size: -; D: -; J: TRBJ1-5
DNA: TGTGCCAGCAGTGAAGGGACAGGGAGGGACACTGAAGCTTTCTTT; CDR3: CASSEGTGRDTEAFF; V: TRBV6-1; size: -; D: TRBD1; J: TRBJ1-1
DNA: TGTGCCAGCAGCTTAAACAGGGTCGGCGGCTACACCTTC; CDR3: CASSLNRVGGYTF; V: TRBV11-2; size: -; D: -; J: TRBJ1-2
DNA: TGCAGCGTCATACTAGCGAGTAGTGAAAAACTGTTTTTT; CDR3: CSVILASSEKLFF; V: TRBV29-1; size: -; D: -; J: TRBJ1-4
DNA: TGTGCCAGTAGTCTGGGGGGATCCGGAAACACCATATATTTT; CDR3: CASSLGGSGNTIYF; V: TRBV19; size: -; D: -; J: TRBJ1-3
DNA: TGTGCCAGCAGCCTTAGCGGGAGTCCCCCAGATACGCAGTATTTT; CDR3: CASSLSGSPPDTQYF; V: TRBV5-4; size: many; D: TRBD2; J: TRBJ2-3
DNA: TGTGCCAGCAGGGATCCACAGGGGGCGTTTTGGGCCAACGTCCTGACTTTC; CDR3: CASRDPQGAFWANVLTF; V: TRBV2; size: -; D: TRBD1; J: TRBJ2-6
DNA: TGTGCCAGTAGTGTCTCCGGGGGGGTCTCCTACGAGCAGTACTTC; CDR3: CASSVSGGVSYEQYF; V: TRBV19; size: -; D: TRBD2; J: TRBJ2-7
DNA: TGTGCCAGCTCGCCGACAGTCCCATCCACTGAAGCTTTCTTT; CDR3: CASSPTVPSTEAFF; V: TRBV18; size: -; D: -; J: TRBJ1-1
DNA: TGTGCCATCAGTGAGTCGCAGGCGGGAGTCTCAGCCTACGAGCAGTACTTC; CDR3: CAISESQAGVSAYEQYF; V: TRBV10-3; size: -; D: TRBD2; J: TRBJ2-7
DNA: TGTGCCAGCAGCTTGAACGTAGGGGGCGTCTATGGCTACACCTTC; CDR3: CASSLNVGGVYGYTF; V: TRBV5-4; size: -; D: TRBD1; J: TRBJ1-2
DNA: TGCGCCAGCAGCTTGGCGGTAGGGGGATTAGGCTACGAGCAGTACTTC; CDR3: CASSLAVGGLGYEQYF; V: TRBV5-1; size: -; D: -; J: TRBJ2-7
DNA: TGTGCTAGTGGTTTGACTTCCGAGGAGGGGACCCAGTACTTC; CDR3: CASGLTSEEGTQYF; V: TRBV12-5; size: -; D: -; J: TRBJ2-5
DNA: TGTGCCACCAGCAGAGAGTCCGGGACAGGATATTACAATGAGCAGTTCTTC; CDR3: CATSRESGTGYYNEQFF; V: TRBV15; size: -; D: TRBD1; J: TRBJ2-1
DNA: TGTGCCAGCAGTTACCTAGCGGGTTCCTCCTACGAGCAGTACTTC; CDR3: CASSYLAGSSYEQYF; V: TRBV6-6; size: -; D: TRBD2; J: TRBJ2-7
DNA: TGTGCCAGCAGCTTATGGGACTTAGGAGAGACCCAGTACTTC; CDR3: CASSLWDLGETQYF; V: TRBV7-9; size: -; D: -; J: TRBJ2-5
DNA: TGCGCCAGCAGCGCTCCGCGGACAGGGAGGTACGAGCAGTACTTC; CDR3: CASSAPRTGRYEQYF; V: TRBV5-1; size: -; D: TRBD1; J: TRBJ2-7
DNA: TGTGCCAGCAGCTTTCTAGCGGGGGCATACAATGAGCAGTTCTTC; CDR3: CASSFLAGAYNEQFF; V: TRBV11-2; size: -; D: TRBD2; J: TRBJ2-1
DNA: TGTGCCACCCGCGTACAGGCTAGCAATCAGCCCCAGCATTTT; CDR3: CATRVQASNQPQHF; V: TRBV10-3; size: -; D: -; J: TRBJ1-5
DNA: TGCGCCAGCAGCCCTATGATAGACAGGGTCACAGATACGCAGTATTTT; CDR3: CASSPMIDRVTDTQYF; V: TRBV5-1; size: -; D: TRBD1; J: TRBJ2-3
DNA: TGTGCCAGCAGCCCCGGGACAGATCACAATGAGCAGTTCTTC; CDR3: CASSPGTDHNEQFF; V: TRBV25-1; size: -; D: TRBD1; J: TRBJ2-1
DNA: TGTGCCAGCATAGAGAAGGGGTATGGCTACACCTTC; CDR3: CASIEKGYGYTF; V: TRBV6-5; size: -; D: -; J: TRBJ1-2
DNA: TGTGCCAGCAGCCCGGGACACACTCTCTCTGGAAACACCATATATTTT; CDR3: CASSPGHTLSGNTIYF; V: TRBV7-2; size: -; D: -; J: TRBJ1-3
DNA: TGTGCCAGCAGCCGGGGGGGATCCCAGTACTTC; CDR3: CASSRGGSQYF; V: TRBV6-2/TRBV6-3; size: -; D: TRBD2; J: TRBJ2-5
DNA: TGTGCCAGCCGCGGTGAGGGCGCCTACAATGAGCAGTTCTTC; CDR3: CASRGEGAYNEQFF; V: TRBV27; size: -; D: -; J: TRBJ2-1
DNA: TGTGCCAGCTCACCGGACAGTATGAACACTGAAGCTTTCTTT; CDR3: CASSPDSMNTEAFF; V: TRBV18; size: -; D: -; J: TRBJ1-1
DNA: TGTGCCAGTAGTACCGGTCAGGCGGGCGGGAGGGCCCAAGAGCAGTTCTTC; CDR3: CASSTGQAGGRAQEQFF; V: TRBV19; size: -; D: TRBD2; J: TRBJ2-1
DNA: TGCGCCAGCAGCGACATACAGGGTCCCTACAATGAGCAGTTCTTC; CDR3: CASSDIQGPYNEQFF; V: TRBV5-1; size: -; D: -; J: TRBJ2-1
DNA: TGTGCCAGCAGCGTAGGGGTTAGCGGGGGCGAGCAGTACTTC; CDR3: CASSVGVSGGEQYF; V: TRBV9; size: -; D: TRBD2; J: TRBJ2-7
DNA: TGTGCCAGCAGTGCCGGAGTGAACACTGAAGCTTTCTTT; CDR3: CASSAGVNTEAFF; V: TRBV9; size: -; D: -; J: TRBJ1-1
DNA: TGTGCCAGTAGTATAGACCCAGATAAGGGGGACCTCACAGATACGCAGTATTTT; CDR3: CASSIDPDKGDLTDTQYF; V: TRBV19; size: -; D: -; J: TRBJ2-3
DNA: TGTGCCAGCAGCTCTGCACCTGGGGAGGGGGGCAATCAGCCCCAGCATTTT; CDR3: CASSSAPGEGGNQPQHF; V: TRBV11-3; size: -; D: -; J: TRBJ1-5
DNA: TGTGCCAGCAGCCTAAACTCATACCCCAACACTGAAGCTTTCTTT; CDR3: CASSLNSYPNTEAFF; V: TRBV5-8; size: once; D: -; J: TRBJ1-1
DNA: TGTGCCTGGGTCGTCGGGACATCCCTCCACAATGAGCAGTTCTTC; CDR3: CAWVVGTSLHNEQFF; V: TRBV30; size: -; D: -; J: TRBJ2-1
DNA: TGTGCCAGCAGTGAAGCACTAGCGGGGTACTACAATGAGCAGTTCTTC; CDR3: CASSEALAGYYNEQFF; V: TRBV6-1; size: -; D: TRBD2; J: TRBJ2-1